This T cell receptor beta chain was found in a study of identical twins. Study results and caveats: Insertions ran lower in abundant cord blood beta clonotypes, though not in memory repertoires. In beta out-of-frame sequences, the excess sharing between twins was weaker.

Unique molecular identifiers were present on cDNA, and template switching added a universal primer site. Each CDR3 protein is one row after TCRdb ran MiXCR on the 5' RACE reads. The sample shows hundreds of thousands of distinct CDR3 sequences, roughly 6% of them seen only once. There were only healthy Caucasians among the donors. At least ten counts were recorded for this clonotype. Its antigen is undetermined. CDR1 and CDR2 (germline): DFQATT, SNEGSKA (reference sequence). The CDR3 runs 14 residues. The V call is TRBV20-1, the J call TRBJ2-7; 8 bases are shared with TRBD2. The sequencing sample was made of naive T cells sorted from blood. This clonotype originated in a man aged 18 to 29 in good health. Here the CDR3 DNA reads TGCAGGGCGTCAAGGAGCGGGAGCTCCTACGAGCAGTACGTC. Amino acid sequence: CRASRSGSSYEQYV.